This record concerns one T cell receptor beta chain sequence. Its antigen has not been determined. No quality values exist for individual bases; no much larger clone is one base distant. This sample was included in a study of blood T cell repertoires in COVID-19 (dated by TCRdb to 2020 to 2022). Regarding the research as a whole: Samples covering the acute and convalescent phases of COVID-19 were provided by collaborators in the United States, Italy and Spain. The prospective study material was composed of cDNA or gDNA derived from T cells, B-cell-depleted T cells, or PBMCs. Subjects who had been exposed to COVID-19, were actively infected with it, or had recovered from it provided the deeply sampled blood TCRbeta repertoires that made up the dataset. The repertoires were released in a freely available public database meant as a resource for research on the immune response to SARS-CoV-2. Samples came from the ongoing ImmuneRACE study (first 160 participants) plus 1,254 subjects from 6 global collaborators. The sample metadata nearly always contained a de-identified subject ID, COVID-19 status, age in years and sex. HLA class I and class II types, where available, came from metadata supplied by the sample provider rather than from assay-based typing.

TCRbeta CDR3 regions were amplified from genomic DNA by means of the immunoSEQ Assay, a bias-controlled multiplex PCR. As for how the authors treated the data: Within the assay, amplification of reference gene primers was used to estimate how many nucleated cells each sample contained. To quantify the absolute abundance of each unique TCRbeta CDR3 rearrangement, sequence reads were collapsed and filtered. For each sample, productive Simpson clonality was calculated as the square root of Simpson's diversity index across productive rearrangements. TCRdb limited this immuneACCESS table to in-frame rearrangements with V and J called. A share of clones is missing; checked studies link under half to unresolved V genes, and the rest is unexplained. The V and J calls and clone size come from that table; D and trimming were worked out from the DNA. The sample data list some 120,000 clones, and 90% of these were observed just once. About 3.5% of the sample belongs to the ten largest clones.

V lost 3 bases and J lost 4 bases, and the count of bases not matched to a germline gene is 10. CDR1 is given as MNHEY and CDR2 as SMNVEV, both from the germline V gene (reference sequence). The CDR3 sequence holds 16 residues, the cysteine and phenylalanine included. Left in the record is the CDR3 DNA by itself, 48 bases read in frame from the first base. The investigation overall reported the following: The quantity of clinical and demographic metadata differed by source and by participant and was supplied without curation.

Collaborating institutions collected whole blood in K2EDTA tubes following their own protocols. For TCRbeta analysis, collaborators shipped samples in one of three forms: frozen whole blood, isolated PBMCs, or DNA extracted from either of those sample types. The receptor comes from a man aged 50-59 years with active COVID-19. Input material: peripheral blood. The sequence is built from TRBV27 and TRBJ2-3, with 7 bases matching TRBD1. The bases read TGTGCCAGCAGTTTCTCCGGGACAGTTGCCTCAGATACGCAGTATTTT. Translated, it gives CASSFSGTVASDTQYF.